The next 15 T cell receptor beta chains were all read from a single sample in a study of cytomegalovirus exposure and HLA in healthy donors. In the PCR, 60 Vbeta and 13 Jbeta primers were used. Method: immunoSEQ multiplex PCR; TCRdb's copy keeps in-frame clones and lacks some. The table records under 150,000 clones, 74% of them present only once. Source material: PBMCs. Every receptor here comes from a woman between 40 and 50 years old in good health and CMV-seropositive.

Comment on this clone: One junction end does not reproduce the germline sequence, and a read error may be involved. The V call is TRBV10-3, the J call TRBJ1-5; 8 bases line up with TRBD1. The germline V gene encodes CDR1 ENHRY and CDR2 SYGVKD. The CDR3 consists of 14 residues. CDR3 amino acids: CAISDSGGKQPQHF. CDR3 nucleotide sequence: TGTGCCATCAGTGATTCAGGGGGCAAGCAGCCCCAGCATTTT.

This sequence joins TRBV9 and TRBJ1-2, with D perhaps TRBD1 (5 bases). V lost 4 bases, J lost 7 bases, and 11 bases lay in between. Germline values: CDR1 SGDLS, CDR2 YYNGEE. The CDR3 contains 12 residues. CDR3 DNA sequence: TGTGCCAGCAGCCAGGGTTTCCTTGGCTACACCTTC. Protein product: CASSQGFLGYTF. Using reference TRBV9 and TRBJ1-2 for the parts outside the CDR3, the full variable domain is DSGVTQTPKHLITATGQRVTLRCSPRSGDLSVYWYQQSLDQGLQFLIQYYNGEERAKGNILERFSAQQFPDLHSELNLSSLELGDSALYFCASSQGFLGYTFGSGTRLTVV.

This rearrangement joins TRBV7-9 to TRBJ2-7, with TRBD1 identical over 7 bases. The CDR3 spans 14 residues. V lost 5 bases, J lost 5 bases, and 9 bases stayed unmatched. The germline gives CDR1 SEHNR, CDR2 FQNEAQ (reference sequence). The CDR3 sequence: CASSLRQGVNEQYF. Written as DNA, the CDR3 is TGTGCCAGCAGCCTCCGACAGGGTGTAAACGAGCAGTACTTC.

This clone has only one observation. V usage is TRBV6-5 and J usage is TRBJ1-1; 7 bases map to TRBD1. Germline V gene data show CDR1 as MNHEY and CDR2 as SVGAGI. This CDR3 contains 16 residues. The trim removed 0 bases at V and 3 bases at J, leaving 7 bases unmatched. The CDR3 reads CASSYSGGGADTEAFF. CDR3 in DNA: TGTGCCAGCAGTTACTCAGGGGGCGGTGCGGACACTGAAGCTTTCTTT.

The chain combines TRBV7-3 with TRBJ2-2; 7 positions agree with TRBD2. This CDR3 region has 17 residues. Germline trimming cut 2 bases from V and 4 bases from J; bases unmatched to any gene: 10. Per germline, CDR1 SGHTA and CDR2 FQGTGA. The CDR3 region is CASSLEWGGSGTGELFF. CDR3 nucleotides: TGTGCCAGCAGCTTAGAATGGGGCGGGAGTGGCACCGGGGAGCTGTTTTTT.

V is TRBV29-1 and J is TRBJ1-1, with 11 positions matching TRBD1. Germline loops: CDR1 SQVTM, CDR2 ANQGSEA. The CDR3 has 15 residues. Trimming cost V 3 bases and J 4 bases; bases outside gene matches: 7. CDR3 DNA: TGCAGCGTTGATTACGCCGGGACAGGGGGCACTGAAGCTTTCTTT. It yields the protein CSVDYAGTGGTEAFF. Using reference TRBV29-1 and TRBJ1-1 for the parts outside the CDR3, the full variable domain is SAVISQKPSRDICQRGTSLTIQCQVDSQVTMMFWYRQQPGQSLTLIATANQGSEATYESGFVIDKFPISRPNLTFSTLTVSNMSPEDSSIYLCSVDYAGTGGTEAFFGQGTRLTVV.

V gene TRBV7-2 combines with J gene TRBJ2-1; D ambiguous. The CDR3 runs 14 residues. Per the germline V gene, CDR1 is SGHTA and CDR2 is FQGNSA. Trimming shortened V by 3 bases and J by 5 bases, and 11 bases separated the two germline ends. The CDR3 spells CASSLVGWNNEQFF. CDR3 DNA: TGTGCCAGCAGCTTGGTCGGGTGGAACAATGAGCAGTTCTTC.

J is TRBJ1-2 and V is TRBV25-1, with D unresolved. The V end lost 9 bases, the J end lost 8 bases, and 13 bases lay between the germline ends. This CDR3 is 11 amino acids long. From germline, CDR1 is MGHDK and CDR2 SYGVNS. DNA of the CDR3: TGTGCCAGTGGGAGTTCTAGCGGCTACACCTTC. Its translation: CASGSSSGYTF.

The chain carries TRBV30 and TRBJ1-3; TRBD1 agrees at 10 bases. Germline V gene lookup returns CDR1 GTSNPN and CDR2 SVGIG (reference sequence). Trimming at V came to 2 bases and at J to 4 bases, leaving 11 bases not matched to a gene. The CDR3 extends over 17 amino acids. The CDR3: CAWSFRRQGAPGNTIYF. CDR3 coding DNA: TGTGCCTGGAGTTTCCGAAGACAGGGGGCTCCAGGAAACACCATATATTTT. Full variable domain (remainder filled in from reference TRBV30 and TRBJ1-3): SQTIHQWPATLVQPVGSPLSLECTVEGTSNPNLYWYRQAAGRGLQLLFYSVGIGQISSEVPQNLSASRPQDRQFILSSKKLLLSDSGFYLCAWSFRRQGAPGNTIYFGEGSWLTVV.

This clone was seen a handful of times. This chain uses TRBV13 with TRBJ2-7, with D unclear. Germline loops: CDR1 PRHDT, CDR2 FYEKMQ (reference sequence). With 5 bases removed from V and 7 bases from J, the gap between germline ends came to 21 bases. The CDR3 is 15 amino acids. The CDR3 region is CASSTLWRSGGEQYF. The CDR3 DNA is TGTGCCAGCAGCACTCTCTGGCGCTCAGGTGGGGAGCAGTACTTC.

The rearrangement uses TRBV11-3 and TRBJ2-5; a possible D gene is TRBD2 (5 bases). The J call may be incorrect, as the DNA end agrees better with TRBJ2-7. Germline V gives CDR1 SGHNT, CDR2 YENEEA. The CDR3 contains 16 residues. As DNA, the CDR3 is TGTGCCAGCAGCTTAGATAGCGCGGGTTACGCCTACGAGCAGTACTTC. Protein: CASSLDSAGYAYEQYF.

This clone was observed a single time. The CDR3 region is CASSLGGYGYTF. CDR3 in DNA: TGTGCCAGCAGCTTAGGAGGGTATGGCTACACCTTC. V is TRBV7-2 and J is TRBJ1-2; D is ambiguous. V lost 1 base, J lost 5 bases, and 5 bases lay in between. Germline-derived CDR1 and CDR2 are SGHTA and FQGNSA. CDR3 length: 12 residues.

The count of this clone is one. The genes are TRBV4-1 and TRBJ1-6, with no clear D. Per the germline V gene, CDR1 is MGHRA and CDR2 is YSYEKL. This CDR3 region has 15 residues. V gave up 0 bases and J gave up 9 bases, with 12 bases separating them. CDR3: CASSQEPGLTSPLHF. The CDR3 coding sequence is TGCGCCAGCAGCCAAGAACCGGGATTAACTTCACCCCTCCACTTT.

The rearrangement uses TRBV7-2 and TRBJ1-1; D might be TRBD1 (5 bases). The CDR3 spans 17 residues. Trimming removed 5 bases at V and 4 bases at J, with 23 bases between. Germline V gene sequence: CDR1 SGHTA, CDR2 FQGNSA. The CDR3 sequence: CASSRFVLRAGGTEAFF. CDR3 bases: TGTGCCAGCAGCCGATTCGTTCTCAGGGCGGGGGGCACTGAAGCTTTCTTT. Full variable domain (missing parts from reference TRBV7-2 and TRBJ1-1): GAGVSQSPSNKVTEKGKDVELRCDPISGHTALYWYRQSLGQGLEFLIYFQGNSAPDKSGLPSDRFSAERTGGSVSTLTIQRTQQEDSAVYLCASSRFVLRAGGTEAFFGQGTRLTVV.

V is TRBV19 and J is TRBJ2-5, with 7 bases aligning to TRBD2. The junction had 16 bases not matched to a gene; V was cut back by 8 bases and J by 4 bases. The CDR3 is 16 amino acids. Looked up from germline, CDR1 is LNHDA and CDR2 is SQIVND (reference sequence). The CDR3: CASAKGLQGGGETQYF. DNA for the CDR3: TGTGCCAGTGCTAAGGGACTCCAAGGCGGGGGAGAGACCCAGTACTTC.